These T cell receptor beta chains were read from a single sample in a study of blood T cells in healthy people across ages. One entry per CDR3 protein results from TCRdb running MiXCR on the 5' RACE reads. The data show 550,000 to 700,000 distinct CDR3 sequences, approximately 30% seen once. Sequenced sample: blood. The receptors were sampled from a woman in her seventies in good health. Both conserved end residues are part of each CDR3. Each record gives: J gene, V gene, clone size, D gene, CDR3 length, CDR3 protein, CDR3 DNA. A D gene is named only where the DNA matches it firmly. Only part of the rows carry a size: once, few, many, or a class if the clone is expanded.

J: TRBJ2-5; V: TRBV5-1; size: few; D: TRBD1; length: 15; CDR3: CASSSWDSPQETQYF; DNA: TGCGCCAGCAGCTCTTGGGACAGTCCGCAAGAGACCCAGTACTTC
J: TRBJ2-2; V: TRBV4-3; size: few; D: NA; length: 14; CDR3: CASSQTTSNGKLFF; DNA: TGCGCCAGCAGCCAAACTACTAGTAACGGGAAGCTGTTTTTT
J: TRBJ2-4; V: TRBV4-2; size: few; D: TRBD1; length: 17; CDR3: CASSMTTGTEEKNIQYF; DNA: TGTGCCAGCAGCATGACGACCGGGACAGAAGAGAAAAACATTCAGTACTTC
J: TRBJ2-7; V: TRBV20-1; size: many; D: NA; length: 13; CDR3: CSAPTTEHYEQYF; DNA: TGCAGTGCCCCGACGACAGAGCACTACGAGCAGTACTTC
J: TRBJ1-2; V: TRBV30; size: NA; D: NA; length: 14; CDR3: CAWSGGANFYGYTF; DNA: TGTGCCTGGAGTGGGGGGGCAAACTTCTATGGCTACACCTTC
J: TRBJ2-5; V: TRBV6-2/TRBV6-3; size: NA; D: TRBD2; length: 14; CDR3: CATQRGANQETQYF; DNA: TGTGCCACACAGCGGGGGGCCAACCAAGAGACCCAGTACTTC
J: TRBJ2-1; V: TRBV6-4; size: NA; D: TRBD2; length: 15; CDR3: CASSTSGGSYNEQFF; DNA: TGTGCCAGCAGTACTAGCGGGGGCTCCTACAATGAGCAGTTCTTC
J: TRBJ2-1; V: TRBV19; size: NA; D: TRBD2; length: 16; CDR3: CASSIQGLAGLREQFF; DNA: TGTGCCAGTAGTATACAGGGACTAGCGGGGCTACGTGAGCAGTTCTTC
J: TRBJ2-1; V: TRBV27; size: NA; D: NA; length: 15; CDR3: CASTLERASYNEQFF; DNA: TGTGCCAGCACCCTAGAGAGGGCTTCCTACAATGAGCAGTTCTTC
J: TRBJ1-4; V: TRBV5-1; size: NA; D: NA; length: 14; CDR3: CASSLDPGREKLFF; DNA: TGCGCCAGCAGCCTCGATCCAGGTCGGGAAAAACTGTTTTTT
J: TRBJ2-1; V: TRBV12-3/TRBV12-4; size: few; D: TRBD2; length: 18; CDR3: CVSSPHLIAGGPYNEQFF; DNA: TGTGTCAGCAGTCCTCATCTTATAGCGGGGGGTCCCTACAATGAGCAGTTCTTC
J: TRBJ2-5; V: TRBV5-1; size: NA; D: TRBD2; length: 16; CDR3: CASSLPGLAAQETQYF; DNA: TGCGCCAGCAGCTTGCCGGGACTAGCGGCACAAGAGACCCAGTACTTC
J: TRBJ2-6; V: TRBV3-1; size: NA; D: NA; length: 16; CDR3: CASSPGHQSGANVLTF; DNA: TGTGCCAGCAGCCCGGGACACCAATCTGGGGCCAACGTCCTGACTTTC
J: TRBJ1-1; V: TRBV5-5; size: NA; D: NA; length: 15; CDR3: CASSLLGGPTPEAFF; DNA: TGTGCCAGCAGCTTGTTAGGGGGGCCCACACCTGAAGCTTTCTTT
J: TRBJ2-3; V: TRBV20-1; size: few; D: NA; length: 14; CDR3: CSARGQGLTDTQYF; DNA: TGCAGTGCTAGAGGTCAGGGTCTAACAGATACGCAGTATTTT
J: TRBJ2-6; V: TRBV20-1; size: few; D: NA; length: 15; CDR3: CSARIPGSGANVLTF; DNA: TGCAGTGCTAGGATCCCAGGCTCTGGGGCCAACGTCCTGACTTTC
J: TRBJ2-1; V: TRBV20-1; size: NA; D: TRBD2; length: 14; CDR3: CSASLRRGANEQFF; DNA: TGCAGTGCTAGTCTTCGGCGGGGGGCCAATGAGCAGTTCTTC
J: TRBJ1-4; V: TRBV29-1; size: few; D: NA; length: 13; CDR3: CSVLLPRTEKLFF; DNA: TGCAGCGTCCTCCTCCCACGGACTGAAAAACTGTTTTTT
J: TRBJ1-4; V: TRBV7-2; size: few; D: NA; length: 15; CDR3: CASSLAGGLNEKLFF; DNA: TGTGCCAGCAGCTTAGCTGGGGGCCTTAATGAAAAACTGTTTTTT
J: TRBJ2-5; V: TRBV15; size: NA; D: NA; length: 15; CDR3: CATSRAPDRKETQYF; DNA: TGTGCCACCAGCAGAGCCCCCGACAGAAAAGAGACCCAGTACTTC
J: TRBJ2-3; V: TRBV27; size: NA; D: TRBD2; length: 16; CDR3: CASSLMRGGLTDTQYF; DNA: TGTGCCAGCAGTTTAATGCGGGGGGGCCTGACAGATACGCAGTATTTT
J: TRBJ2-2; V: TRBV4-1; size: few; D: NA; length: 15; CDR3: CASSQDGQARRELFF; DNA: TGCGCCAGCAGCCAAGATGGGCAGGCGCGGAGGGAGCTGTTTTTT
J: TRBJ2-5; V: TRBV18; size: NA; D: NA; length: 14; CDR3: CASSRDRTEETQYF; DNA: TGTGCCAGCTCACGAGACAGGACGGAAGAGACCCAGTACTTC
J: TRBJ2-5; V: TRBV7-2; size: many; D: NA; length: 13; CDR3: CASSRSRGETQYF; DNA: TGTGCCAGCAGCCGTTCCAGGGGAGAGACCCAGTACTTC
J: TRBJ2-5; V: TRBV20-1; size: few; D: TRBD2; length: 13; CDR3: CSASGGKFETQYF; DNA: TGCAGTGCTAGCGGGGGGAAGTTTGAGACCCAGTACTTC
J: TRBJ1-3; V: TRBV5-1; size: few; D: NA; length: 17; CDR3: CASSLALGVNSGNTIYF; DNA: TGCGCCAGCAGCTTGGCCCTGGGGGTCAACTCTGGAAACACCATATATTTT
J: TRBJ2-5; V: TRBV18; size: NA; D: NA; length: 13; CDR3: CASSQAPSETLYF; DNA: TGTGCCAGCTCCCAAGCGCCGTCTGAGACCCTGTACTTC
J: TRBJ1-4; V: TRBV15; size: NA; D: NA; length: 18; CDR3: CATSRGRGTGTTNEKLFF; DNA: TGTGCCACCAGCAGAGGCCGGGGAACAGGAACAACTAATGAAAAACTGTTTTTT
J: TRBJ2-7; V: TRBV15; size: NA; D: NA; length: 13; CDR3: CATSRAISYEQYF; DNA: TGTGCCACCAGCAGAGCTATCTCCTACGAGCAGTACTTC
J: TRBJ2-7; V: TRBV20-1; size: NA; D: NA; length: 13; CDR3: CSARRDISYEQYF; DNA: TGCAGTGCTAGACGGGACATCTCCTACGAGCAGTACTTC
J: TRBJ2-5; V: TRBV11-2; size: NA; D: NA; length: 13; CDR3: CATTDPFRETQYF; DNA: TGTGCCACGACAGACCCGTTCAGGGAGACCCAGTACTTC
J: TRBJ1-4; V: TRBV5-1; size: many; D: NA; length: 16; CDR3: CASSSSPVRPNEKLFF; DNA: TGCGCCAGCAGCTCCTCGCCAGTTCGCCCTAATGAAAAACTGTTTTTT
J: TRBJ2-1; V: TRBV5-1; size: few; D: TRBD2; length: 13; CDR3: CASSLDGRGEQFF; DNA: TGCGCCAGCAGCTTGGACGGGAGGGGTGAGCAGTTCTTC
J: TRBJ2-5; V: TRBV28; size: NA; D: NA; length: 14; CDR3: CASSLRGRKETQYF; DNA: TGTGCCAGCAGTTTAAGGGGCCGGAAGGAGACCCAGTACTTC
J: TRBJ1-1; V: TRBV6-5; size: NA; D: NA; length: 15; CDR3: CASSYSAGDYTEAFF; DNA: TGTGCCAGCAGTTACTCGGCAGGGGATTACACTGAAGCTTTCTTT
J: TRBJ2-2; V: TRBV6-1; size: few; D: NA; length: 16; CDR3: CASSVGYEPNTGELFF; DNA: TGTGCCAGCAGTGTCGGTTACGAACCGAACACCGGGGAGCTGTTTTTT
J: TRBJ1-3; V: TRBV4-3; size: few; D: NA; length: 16; CDR3: CASSQVQGETGNTIYF; DNA: TGCGCCAGCAGCCAAGTACAGGGTGAAACTGGAAACACCATATATTTT
J: TRBJ2-3; V: TRBV5-1; size: few; D: NA; length: 14; CDR3: CASRGGDRTDTQYF; DNA: TGCGCCAGCAGAGGGGGAGACAGGACAGATACGCAGTATTTT
J: TRBJ1-3; V: TRBV13; size: NA; D: TRBD1; length: 17; CDR3: CASSLYGRGKTGNTIYF; DNA: TGTGCCAGCAGCTTATACGGCAGGGGGAAAACTGGAAACACCATATATTTT
J: TRBJ1-2; V: TRBV20-1; size: NA; D: NA; length: 15; CDR3: CSATGASDGNYGYTF; DNA: TGCAGTGCTACCGGAGCTTCAGACGGGAACTATGGCTACACCTTC
J: TRBJ1-3; V: TRBV4-3; size: few; D: NA; length: 15; CDR3: CASSSGQSSGNTIYF; DNA: TGCGCCAGCAGTTCAGGACAGTCCTCTGGAAACACCATATATTTT
J: TRBJ2-5; V: TRBV7-8; size: few; D: TRBD1; length: 15; CDR3: CASSLPVGTGETQYF; DNA: TGTGCCAGCAGCTTACCCGTCGGGACAGGCGAGACCCAGTACTTC
J: TRBJ2-1; V: TRBV5-1; size: few; D: TRBD1; length: 17; CDR3: CASSLQAGGMSYNEQFF; DNA: TGCGCCAGCAGCCTTCAGGCAGGGGGCATGTCCTACAATGAGCAGTTCTTC
J: TRBJ2-6; V: TRBV15; size: few; D: NA; length: 18; CDR3: CATSIAGGLVSGANVLTF; DNA: TGTGCCACCAGCATAGCCGGGGGCCTCGTCTCTGGGGCCAACGTCCTGACTTTC
J: TRBJ1-3; V: TRBV3-1; size: NA; D: NA; length: 15; CDR3: CASSQSESPRNTIYF; DNA: TGTGCCAGCAGCCAGTCGGAGAGCCCCAGAAACACCATATATTTT
J: TRBJ2-3; V: TRBV4-3; size: NA; D: NA; length: 13; CDR3: CASSRRGVDTQYF; DNA: TGCGCCAGCAGCCGAAGGGGAGTAGATACGCAGTATTTT
J: TRBJ2-1; V: TRBV4-2; size: few; D: TRBD2; length: 17; CDR3: CASSPTSSRGGYNEQFF; DNA: TGTGCCAGCAGCCCCACCTCCTCGCGGGGGGGCTACAATGAGCAGTTCTTC
J: TRBJ2-2; V: TRBV24-1; size: few; D: NA; length: 15; CDR3: CATSDQGRGTGELFF; DNA: TGTGCCACCAGTGACCAGGGACGGGGAACCGGGGAGCTGTTTTTT
J: TRBJ1-5; V: TRBV20-1; size: NA; D: TRBD1; length: 15; CDR3: CSASPGGNSNQPQHF; DNA: TGCAGTGCTAGCCCAGGGGGTAATAGCAATCAGCCCCAGCATTTT
J: TRBJ2-7; V: TRBV6-1; size: NA; D: TRBD1; length: 17; CDR3: CASSRSQGSTDTATQYF; DNA: TGTGCCAGCAGTCGTTCACAGGGGTCCACCGACACCGCCACCCAGTACTTC
J: TRBJ2-3; V: TRBV28; size: NA; D: NA; length: 12; CDR3: CASGATTDTQYF; DNA: TGTGCCAGCGGGGCAACCACAGATACGCAGTATTTT
J: TRBJ1-2; V: TRBV11-3; size: NA; D: NA; length: 17; CDR3: CASSLDRRGAGNYGYTF; DNA: TGTGCCAGCAGCTTAGATCGGCGGGGGGCCGGCAACTATGGCTACACCTTC
J: TRBJ1-4; V: TRBV11-2; size: NA; D: NA; length: 14; CDR3: CASSIGTAYEKLFF; DNA: TGTGCCAGCAGCATAGGGACGGCTTATGAAAAACTGTTTTTT
J: TRBJ1-6; V: TRBV5-1; size: NA; D: TRBD1; length: 15; CDR3: CASSKATGSNSPLHF; DNA: TGCGCCAGCAGTAAAGCGACAGGGAGTAATTCACCCCTCCACTTT
J: TRBJ1-4; V: TRBV21-1; size: once; D: NA; length: 14; CDR3: CASSSSTVNEKLFF; DNA: TGTGCCAGCAGCAGCAGTACAGTTAATGAAAAACTGTTTTTT